Following are 11 T cell receptor beta chains from one sample sequenced in a study of blood T cell repertoires in COVID-19. Sequencing was performed with immunoSEQ multiplex PCR; in TCRdb, only in-frame clones are kept and a portion is missing. The profile shows 55,000 to 80,000 clones, 65% to 85% of them singletons. The source material was peripheral blood. These receptor sequences come from a man aged 50 or older with active COVID-19.

This chain links TRBV3-1 (or the pseudogene TRBV3-2) with TRBJ2-1, with no clear D. The CDR3 is 14 residues long. The germline gives CDR1 LGHDT, CDR2 YNNKEL (reference sequence). V lost 0 bases and J 6 bases, leaving 9 bases between the germline ends. The CDR3 loop reads CASSQDPVANEQFF. The CDR3 coding sequence is TGTGCCAGCAGCCAAGACCCAGTCGCCAATGAGCAGTTCTTC.

V is TRBV6-5 and J is TRBJ1-6, with D perhaps matching TRBD1 (5 bases). The CDR3 extends over 16 amino acids. The V and J ends lost 0 bases and 5 bases respectively, with 11 bases between them. The germline CDR1 and CDR2 sequences are MNHEY and SVGAGI. The CDR3 here is CASSYSTRGNNSPLHF. The CDR3 DNA follows: TGTGCCAGCAGTTACTCGACTAGGGGAAATAATTCACCCCTCCACTTT.

The chain links TRBV4-3 to TRBJ2-3; 7 nucleotides agree with TRBD1. The CDR3 is 14 residues long. Trimming took 6 bases from V and 3 from J; bases not matched to a gene: 6. Germline V gene lookup returns CDR1 LGHNA and CDR2 YSLEER. CDR3 bases: TGCGCCAGCAGGGGGAACAGGGGAACAGATACGCAGTATTTT. Encoded protein: CASRGNRGTDTQYF.

This clone was seen just once. This chain links TRBV7-2 with TRBJ1-1, with a possible D match to TRBD1 (6 bases). V was clipped by 5 bases and J by 8 bases, with 18 bases between them. There are 14 residues in the CDR3. Germline V CDR1 and CDR2: SGHTA, FQGNSA. CDR3 coding DNA: TGTGCCAGCAGCACTCTAGGAGGAACAGGGGAAGCTTTCTTT. Its translation is CASSTLGGTGEAFF.

The chain uses TRBV5-5 and TRBJ1-2; D gene uncertain. Per the germline V gene, CDR1 is SGHKS and CDR2 is YYEKEE (reference sequence). The CDR3 covers 14 residues. The V and J ends lost 4 bases and 0 bases respectively, with 10 bases between them. CDR3: CASSQQITNYGYTF. Written as DNA, the CDR3 is TGTGCCAGCAGCCAACAGATAACTAACTATGGCTACACCTTC.

The rearrangement links TRBV13 to TRBJ1-6; the D gene is possibly TRBD1 (5 bases). V was trimmed by 4 bases and J by 7 bases, leaving 17 bases between them. Germline loops: CDR1 PRHDT, CDR2 FYEKMQ (reference sequence). The CDR3 spans 16 residues. The CDR3 is CASSSQTGLRNSPLHF. The CDR3 nucleotides read TGTGCCAGCAGCTCGCAAACGGGACTGAGAAATTCACCCCTCCACTTT.

The genes are TRBV6-2 or TRBV6-3 and TRBJ2-7, with 7 bases fitting TRBD2. Germline-derived CDR1 and CDR2 are MNHEY and SVGEGT. After removal of 2 bases from V and 2 bases from J, the junction contained 6 bases not matched to a gene. This CDR3 region has 15 residues. CDR3 residues: CASSYGRVMTYEQYF. The CDR3, as DNA: TGTGCCAGCAGTTACGGGAGGGTTATGACCTACGAGCAGTACTTC.

The chain couples TRBV5-1 to TRBJ1-2; a possible D gene is TRBD1 (5 bases). The germline V gene encodes CDR1 SGHRS and CDR2 YFSETQ. Trimming removed 0 bases from V and 2 bases from J, with 8 bases in between. This CDR3 contains 14 residues. CDR3 protein: CASSLVGGNYGYTF. The CDR3 DNA follows: TGCGCCAGCAGCTTGGTTGGGGGGAACTATGGCTACACCTTC.

The V and J genes are TRBV6-6 and TRBJ2-7; D perhaps matches TRBD2 (6 bases). The CDR3 extends over 12 amino acids. CDR1 is MNHNY, CDR2 SVGAGI, per germline (reference sequence). Trimming removed 6 bases at V and 10 bases at J, with 16 bases between. The CDR3 protein is CASSPDSAGQYF. The CDR3 DNA reads as TGTGCCAGCAGCCCCGACTCGGCGGGACAGTACTTC.

The chain couples TRBV12-3 or TRBV12-4 to TRBJ1-1, with 9 bases fitting TRBD1. V lost 6 bases to trimming and J lost 7 bases; unmatched junction nucleotides: 6. The CDR3 consists of 13 residues. The CDR3 protein is CASSLGQGYEAFF. The DNA of the CDR3 is TGTGCCAGCAGCCTGGGACAGGGATATGAAGCTTTCTTT.

This chain links TRBV24-1 with TRBJ2-1; maybe TRBD1 (6 bases). The CDR3 is made up of 15 amino acids. Germline V CDR1 and CDR2: KGHDR, SFDVKD. Trimming pared 1 base from V and 9 bases from J, leaving 15 bases between. CDR3 sequence: CATSDFAGTLSEQFF. The CDR3 DNA follows: TGTGCCACCAGTGATTTCGCCGGGACACTCAGTGAGCAGTTCTTC.